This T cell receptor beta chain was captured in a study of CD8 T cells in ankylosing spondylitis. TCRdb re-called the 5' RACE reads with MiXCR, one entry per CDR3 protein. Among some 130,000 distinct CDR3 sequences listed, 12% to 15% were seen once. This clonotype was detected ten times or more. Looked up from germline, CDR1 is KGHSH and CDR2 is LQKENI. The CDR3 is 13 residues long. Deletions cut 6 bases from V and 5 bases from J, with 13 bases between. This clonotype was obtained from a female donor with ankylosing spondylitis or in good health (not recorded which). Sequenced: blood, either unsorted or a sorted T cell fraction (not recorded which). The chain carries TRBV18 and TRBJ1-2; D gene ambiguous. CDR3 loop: CASSRGLRYGYTF. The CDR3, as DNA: TGTGCCAGCTCTCGAGGGTTACGGTATGGCTACACCTTC.